This T cell receptor (beta chain) stems from a study of blood T cell repertoires in COVID-19. At the level of the study: Italy, Spain and the United States were the sources of the convalescent and acute COVID-19 samples. In each case, the material was cDNA or gDNA derived from T cells, B-cell-depleted T cells, or PBMCs.

CDR3 length: 14 residues. The V end was cut by 5 bases, the J end by 3 bases, with 11 bases between. Germline V gives CDR1 LNHDA, CDR2 SQIVND (reference sequence). As handled by the study authors: Cell counts per sample came from amplifying reference gene primers. Produced via immunoSEQ multiplex PCR; TCRdb's table is partial and in-frame only. V, J and clone size derive from that table, while D and trimming were established from the DNA sequence. The table has more than 120,000 clones, more than 75% seen once. The TCR comes from a woman in her forties or fifties with active or convalescent COVID-19. The specimen sequenced was peripheral blood. The chain uses TRBV19 and TRBJ1-5; D might be TRBD1 (5 bases). The DNA of the CDR3 is TGTGCCAGTAGTTACCGGGGGTTCAATCAGCCCCAGCATTTT. It specifies CASSYRGFNQPQHF.